The present T cell receptor beta chain was sequenced within a study of blood T cells in healthy people across ages. Next came a second PCR, run for roughly 6 to 11 cycles, which used a sample-barcoded 5' primer along with a J-beta primer mix. Every cDNA molecule carried a tag from a template-switch adaptor bearing 12 random nucleotides. MiXCR, applied by TCRdb to the 5' RACE reads, yields one record per CDR3 protein. Of some 1.5 million distinct CDR3 sequences in the sample, about 30% were seen once. Study-level points and caveats: Comparison with aged donors showed that long-lived donors had more naive CD4+ cells and higher diversity.

About this clonotype: Its antigen is undetermined.

In germline, CDR1 is SGHDN, CDR2 FVKESK. The ends were cut back, 1 base at V and 4 bases at J, with 13 bases in the middle. The CDR3 is made up of 15 amino acids. J is TRBJ1-2 and V is TRBV14; unclear D gene. This receptor was taken from a woman in her 30s in good health. The source material was blood. CDR3 region: CASSQGNPWGYGYTF. The CDR3 coding sequence is TGTGCCAGCAGCCAAGGAAACCCCTGGGGCTATGGCTACACCTTC.